One sample yielded the 28 T cell receptor beta chains listed below, sequenced in a study of blood T cell repertoires in COVID-19. Sequenced by immunoSEQ multiplex PCR; TCRdb stores in-frame clones only, minus some. The sample has approximately 90,000 clones, about nine tenths seen once; the top ten hold 1.7%. Sequencing input: peripheral blood. The receptors were sampled from a man aged 55 to 69 with acute or convalescent COVID-19.

The gene calls are TRBV30 and TRBJ1-1; no definite D call. Per the germline V gene, CDR1 is GTSNPN and CDR2 is SVGIG (reference sequence). The CDR3 spans 13 residues. Trimming removed 1 base at V and 4 bases at J, with 10 bases between. The CDR3 DNA reads TGTGCCTGGAGTGCCCTGGGAGGCACTGAAGCTTTCTTT. Translation: CAWSALGGTEAFF.

The gene calls are TRBV7-8 and TRBJ1-3, with D possibly being TRBD1 (5 bases). Germline CDR1 SGHVS, CDR2 FQNEAQ. V lost 1 base and J 0 bases, leaving 10 bases between the germline ends. The CDR3 totals 16 residues. As DNA, the CDR3 is TGTGCCAGCAGCTTAGAAGACAGACCCTCTGGAAACACCATATATTTT. Translated: CASSLEDRPSGNTIYF.

The chain has TRBV4-1 and TRBJ1-3, with 10 bases lining up with TRBD1. V gave up 8 bases and J gave up 3 bases; unmatched junction bases: 10. Per germline, CDR1 MGHRA and CDR2 YSYEKL. The CDR3 is made up of 16 amino acids. This CDR3 is CASSSGTGEYGNTIYF. CDR3 DNA sequence: TGCGCCAGCTCCAGTGGGACAGGGGAGTATGGAAACACCATATATTTT.

The rearrangement uses TRBV29-1 and TRBJ2-2; the match to TRBD2 covers 11 bases. Germline CDR1 SQVTM, CDR2 ANQGSEA. The V segment lost 7 bases and the J segment 1 base; nucleotides outside the gene matches: 2. The CDR3 sequence is 14 residues long. This CDR3 reads CSGGTSGNTGELFF. The DNA for the CDR3 is TGCAGCGGGGGGACTAGCGGGAACACCGGGGAGCTGTTTTTT.

V usage is TRBV5-1 and J usage is TRBJ2-5; D remains ambiguous. Between the trimmed V and J ends, which lost 5 bases and 0 bases, there was a span of 14 bases. CDR3 length: 15 amino acids. Per the germline V gene, CDR1 is SGHRS and CDR2 is YFSETQ. CDR3 sequence (DNA): TGCGCCAGCAGTCTTCAAAGCTTCGACCAAGAGACCCAGTACTTC. It is translated as CASSLQSFDQETQYF.

This chain connects TRBV12-3 or TRBV12-4 to TRBJ1-4; the match to TRBD1 covers 7 bases. The V gene end was trimmed by 10 bases and the J gene end by 2 bases; junction bases not matched to a gene: 4. The CDR3 length is 13 residues. CDR3 coding DNA: TGTGCCACCACGACAGGGACTAATGAAAAACTGTTTTTT. This gives the protein CATTTGTNEKLFF.

The chain employs TRBV12-5 and TRBJ1-1; 7 nucleotides match TRBD1. V trimming: 1 base; J trimming: 5 bases; junction bases outside the gene matches: 4. The CDR3 consists of 14 residues. Germline V lookup: CDR1 LGHNT, CDR2 FRNRAP. This chain's CDR3 is CASGLGQGWTEAFF. In DNA, the CDR3 is TGTGCTAGTGGTTTGGGACAGGGCTGGACTGAAGCTTTCTTT.

V is TRBV12-3 or TRBV12-4 and J is TRBJ1-2, with 7 bases identical to TRBD1. This CDR3 has 13 amino acids. The V and J ends lost 6 bases and 7 bases, in that order; junction bases with no gene match: 8. The CDR3 reads CASSRDRVSGYTF. The CDR3 DNA sequence: TGTGCCAGCAGCCGCGACAGGGTGAGTGGCTACACCTTC.

V and J are TRBV3-1 (or the pseudogene TRBV3-2) and TRBJ1-5; D gene uncertain. The length of the CDR3 is 16 residues. V dropped 1 base and J dropped 2 bases, with 12 bases sitting between them. Germline assignment: CDR1 LGHDT and CDR2 YNNKEL (reference sequence). The CDR3 loop is CASSQAPHRGNQPQHF. The CDR3, as DNA: TGTGCCAGCAGCCAAGCGCCGCACCGGGGCAATCAGCCCCAGCATTTT.

The rearrangement uses TRBV18 and TRBJ2-7; 11 positions match TRBD1. Per germline, CDR1 KGHSH and CDR2 LQKENI. With 6 bases clipped from V and 5 bases from J, the junction kept 3 bases outside the gene matches. CDR3 size: 13 residues. This chain's CDR3 is CASSRDRGDEQYV. The CDR3 bases are TGTGCCAGCTCCCGGGACAGGGGGGACGAGCAGTACGTC.

This sequence joins TRBV6-1 and TRBJ1-3, with no clear D. CDR1 and CDR2 from the germline V gene are MNHNS and SASEGT. There are 13 residues in the CDR3. The germline V and J ends were trimmed by 3 bases and 4 bases, with 7 bases remaining between them. The CDR3 sequence is CASSELRGNTIYF. The CDR3 region has the DNA TGTGCCAGCAGTGAGTTGAGGGGAAACACCATATATTTT.

The chain couples TRBV5-1 to TRBJ2-5; no clear D gene. The germline gives CDR1 SGHRS, CDR2 YFSETQ. This CDR3 comprises 14 residues. The V end lost 1 base, the J end lost 1 base, and 8 bases lay between the germline ends. CDR3 in amino acids: CASSLNGFQETQYF. The CDR3 nucleotides read TGCGCCAGCAGCTTGAACGGGTTCCAAGAGACCCAGTACTTC. Looking up the rest from reference TRBV5-1 and TRBJ2-5 gives the full variable domain: KAGVTQTPRYLIKTRGQQVTLSCSPISGHRSVSWYQQTPGQGLQFLFEYFSETQRNKGNFPGRFSGRQFSNSRSEMNVSTLELGDSALYLCASSLNGFQETQYFGPGTRLLVL.

The table lists this clone with a count of one. The V gene is TRBV10-3, the J gene TRBJ1-1, with D possibly matching TRBD1 (5 bases). The CDR3 contains 12 residues. Trimming took off 10 bases at V and 4 bases at J, with 13 bases between the two ends. Germline V gene data show CDR1 as ENHRY and CDR2 as SYGVKD. CDR3 DNA: TGTGCCACAAATTCGGACACCACTGAAGCTTTCTTT. Translation gives CATNSDTTEAFF.

This clone was seen once. The V gene is TRBV14, the J gene TRBJ1-1; tentatively, D is TRBD1 (5 bases). The CDR3 is 15 residues long. CDR1 SGHDN and CDR2 FVKESK come from the germline V gene. V lost 4 bases and J lost 8, with 20 bases in between. Here the CDR3 DNA reads TGTGCCAGCAGCCGCGCGGCGGGGCAAGGGGCGGAAGCTTTCTTT. This encodes CASSRAAGQGAEAFF.

The chain employs TRBV6-5 and TRBJ1-5, with 9 bases aligning to TRBD1. Germline V gene lookup returns CDR1 MNHEY and CDR2 SVGAGI. V dropped 7 bases and J dropped 3; count of bases not matched to a gene: 4. This CDR3 spans 14 amino acids. The DNA for the CDR3 is TGTGCCAGCACGGACAGGGGAGACAATCAGCCCCAGCATTTT. Its translation: CASTDRGDNQPQHF.

V is TRBV5-1 and J is TRBJ1-4; 8 bases agree with TRBD1. The CDR3 loop spans 15 amino acids. Germline loops: CDR1 SGHRS, CDR2 YFSETQ. Trimming removed 4 bases from V and 5 bases from J; junction bases left unmatched: 7. CDR3 amino acids: CASSALTGENEKLFF. For the CDR3, the DNA is TGCGCCAGCAGCGCCCTGACAGGGGAAAATGAAAAACTGTTTTTT.

This clone was counted once. The chain has TRBV9 and TRBJ1-1; possibly TRBD1 for D (5 bases). With 0 bases removed from V and 4 bases from J, the gap between germline ends came to 10 bases. CDR3 length equals 14 residues. In germline, CDR1 is SGDLS, CDR2 YYNGEE. This CDR3 is CASSVVRGGTEAFF. CDR3 sequence (DNA): TGTGCCAGCAGCGTAGTAAGGGGTGGCACTGAAGCTTTCTTT.

With respect to this clone: This specimen includes other DNA sequences encoding the same CDR3. The chain combines TRBV5-1 with TRBJ1-1; D unclear. Deletions cut 0 bases from V and 1 base from J, with 7 bases between. Germline V lookup: CDR1 SGHRS, CDR2 YFSETQ. This CDR3 comprises 14 residues. The CDR3 bases are TGCGCCAGCAGCTTGGGCACGGGGAACACTGAAGCTTTCTTT. Protein: CASSLGTGNTEAFF.

This rearrangement joins TRBV5-1 to TRBJ2-2; 7 bases line up with TRBD1. J lost 7 bases, V lost 2 bases, and 11 bases had no gene match. Germline loops: CDR1 SGHRS, CDR2 YFSETQ. This CDR3 has 16 amino acids. As DNA, the CDR3 is TGCGCCAGCAGCTTAACCGGGACAGCCGTAGGCGGGGAGCTGTTTTTT. Its translation: CASSLTGTAVGGELFF. Filled out from reference TRBV5-1 and TRBJ2-2, the complete variable domain reads KAGVTQTPRYLIKTRGQQVTLSCSPISGHRSVSWYQQTPGQGLQFLFEYFSETQRNKGNFPGRFSGRQFSNSRSEMNVSTLELGDSALYLCASSLTGTAVGGELFFGEGSRLTVL.

The chain recombines TRBV7-6 with TRBJ1-2; the D gene is possibly TRBD1 (5 bases). The CDR3 is 14 residues long. Trimming pared 4 bases from V and 0 bases from J, leaving 9 bases between. From germline, CDR1 is SGHVS and CDR2 FNYEAQ. CDR3 residues: CASSSLTANYGYTF. The CDR3 DNA is TGTGCCAGCAGCTCCCTGACAGCTAACTATGGCTACACCTTC.

This chain connects TRBV11-1 to TRBJ2-7; D not certain. Trimming stripped 1 base from V and 0 bases from J, with 10 bases between. Looked up from germline, CDR1 is SGHAT and CDR2 is FQDESV (reference sequence). The CDR3 consists of 15 residues. CDR3 DNA: TGTGCCAGCAGCTTAGATCCCCAGCGCTCCTACGAGCAGTACGTC. This gives the protein CASSLDPQRSYEQYV.

The rearrangement joins TRBV18 to TRBJ1-5; 8 bases are shared with TRBD1. After removal of 2 bases from V and 1 base from J, the junction contained 10 bases not matched to a gene. Per germline, CDR1 KGHSH and CDR2 LQKENI. The CDR3 loop spans 18 amino acids. In nucleotides, the CDR3 is TGTGCCAGCTCACCATCGTCAGGGGGCCGAACGAGCAATCAGCCCCAGCATTTT. This codes for CASSPSSGGRTSNQPQHF.

V usage is TRBV10-3 and J usage is TRBJ1-2; 11 bases are shared with TRBD1. CDR1 and CDR2 from the germline V gene are ENHRY and SYGVKD. Unmatched junction bases numbered 4, after V lost 3 bases and J lost 4 bases. CDR3 length: 15 amino acids. In DNA form, the CDR3 reads TGTGCCATCAGTGAAAACGGACAGGGGGCCTATGGCTACACCTTC. Amino acids: CAISENGQGAYGYTF.

This rearrangement joins TRBV7-9 to TRBJ2-1; 9 bases agree with TRBD2. The germline gives CDR1 SEHNR, CDR2 FQNEAQ (reference sequence). The CDR3 is made up of 16 amino acids. The V segment lost 5 bases and the J segment 3 bases; nucleotides outside the gene matches: 8. This chain's CDR3 is CASSGGIAGDYNEQFF. The CDR3 coding sequence is TGTGCCAGCAGCGGGGGAATAGCGGGGGACTACAATGAGCAGTTCTTC.

This sequence joins TRBV27 and TRBJ1-2; 7 nucleotides line up with TRBD1. The CDR3 consists of 17 residues. V dropped 5 bases and J dropped 2; count of bases not matched to a gene: 14. The germline gives CDR1 MNHEY, CDR2 SMNVEV (reference sequence). CDR3 sequence: CASSPRQGSSANYGYTF. The CDR3 DNA follows: TGTGCCAGCAGTCCAAGACAGGGCTCCTCCGCAAACTATGGCTACACCTTC.

Comments on this clone: Its ends do not fully match the called genes, so a read error is possible. This chain connects TRBV7-9 to TRBJ1-1; no firm D call. This CDR3 has 17 residues. The V gene's germline CDR1 is SEHNR and CDR2 FQNEAQ (reference sequence). In DNA form, the CDR3 reads TGTGCCAGCAGCTTAGCGATGGTTGGGCAGCCGAACACTGAGGCTTTCTTT. This sequence encodes CASSLAMVGQPNTEAFF. Combining the CDR3 with reference TRBV7-9 and TRBJ1-1 gives the whole variable domain DTGVSQNPRHKITKRGQNVTFRCDPISEHNRLYWYRQTLGQGPEFLTYFQNEAQLEKSRLLSDRFSAERPKGSFSTLEIQRTEQGDSAMYLCASSLAMVGQPNTEAFFGQGTRLTVV.

This sequence joins TRBV5-6 and TRBJ2-1; 7 nucleotides agree with TRBD1. Germline assignment: CDR1 SGHDT and CDR2 YYEEEE. The ends lost 4 bases at V and 5 bases at J; junction bases unmatched: 9. CDR3 length equals 15 residues. The CDR3 DNA is TGTGCCAGCAGCCTAGACAGGGAGTGGGACAATGAGCAGTTCTTC. Its translation: CASSLDREWDNEQFF. Drawing the rest from reference TRBV5-6 and TRBJ2-1, the complete variable domain is DAGVTQSPTHLIKTRGQQVTLRCSPKSGHDTVSWYQQALGQGPQFIFQYYEEEERQRGNFPDRFSGHQFPNYSSELNVNALLLGDSALYLCASSLDREWDNEQFFGPGTRLTVL.

This clone appeared once. The V call is TRBV7-2, the J call TRBJ1-4; no firm D call. V was clipped by 2 bases and J by 6 bases, with 13 bases between them. This CDR3 spans 15 amino acids. Germline CDR1 and CDR2: SGHTA and FQGNSA. The CDR3 spells CASSLSSGRDEKLFF. CDR3 sequence (DNA): TGTGCCAGCAGCTTATCTAGCGGACGGGATGAAAAACTGTTTTTT.